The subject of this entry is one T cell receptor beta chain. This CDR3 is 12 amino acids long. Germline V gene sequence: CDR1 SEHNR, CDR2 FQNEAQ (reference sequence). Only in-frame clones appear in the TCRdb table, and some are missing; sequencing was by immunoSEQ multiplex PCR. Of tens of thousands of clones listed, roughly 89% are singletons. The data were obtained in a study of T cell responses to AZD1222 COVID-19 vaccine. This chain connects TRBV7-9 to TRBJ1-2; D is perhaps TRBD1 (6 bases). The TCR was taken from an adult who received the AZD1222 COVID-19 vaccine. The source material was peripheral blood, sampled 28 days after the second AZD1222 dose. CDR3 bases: TGTGCGAGCGGGGGCAGGGGCGGTGGCTACACCTTC. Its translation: CASGGRGGGYTF.